This TCR beta chain emerged from a study of T cell changes during pregnancy in multiple sclerosis. The repertoire was sequenced with immunoSEQ multiplex PCR; TCRdb's copy has only in-frame clones and lacks some. The sample contains 37,000 or so clones, roughly 87% of which appear only once. This CDR3 comprises 14 residues. Trimming removed 6 bases at V and 5 bases at J, with 13 bases between. Germline lookup yields CDR1 LNHDA and CDR2 SQIVND (reference sequence). The TCR comes from a female donor with multiple sclerosis, enrolled in a pregnancy study. The chain carries TRBV19 and TRBJ2-2; possibly TRBD1 for D (6 bases). The material sequenced was CD4+ T cells from peripheral blood mononuclear cells, taken in the first trimester of pregnancy. The CDR3 region has the DNA TGTGCCAGTAGCGGGACATCCGTTACCGGGGAGCTGTTTTTT. This codes for CASSGTSVTGELFF.